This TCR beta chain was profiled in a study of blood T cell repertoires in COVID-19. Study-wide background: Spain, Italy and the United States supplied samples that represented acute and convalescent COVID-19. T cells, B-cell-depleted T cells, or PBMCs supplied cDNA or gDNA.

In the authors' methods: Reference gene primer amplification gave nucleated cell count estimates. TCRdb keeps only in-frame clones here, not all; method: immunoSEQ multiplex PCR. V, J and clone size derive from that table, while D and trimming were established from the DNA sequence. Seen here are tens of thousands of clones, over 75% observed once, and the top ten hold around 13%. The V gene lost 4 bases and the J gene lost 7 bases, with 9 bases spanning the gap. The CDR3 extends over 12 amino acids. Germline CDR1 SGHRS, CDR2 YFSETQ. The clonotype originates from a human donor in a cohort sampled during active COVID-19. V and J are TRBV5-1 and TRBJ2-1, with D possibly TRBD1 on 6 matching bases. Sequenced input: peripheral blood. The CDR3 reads CASSARGNEQFF. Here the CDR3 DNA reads TGCGCCAGCAGCGCCAGGGGTAATGAGCAGTTCTTC. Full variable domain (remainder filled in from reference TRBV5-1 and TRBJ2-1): KAGVTQTPRYLIKTRGQQVTLSCSPISGHRSVSWYQQTPGQGLQFLFEYFSETQRNKGNFPGRFSGRQFSNSRSEMNVSTLELGDSALYLCASSARGNEQFFGPGTRLTVL.